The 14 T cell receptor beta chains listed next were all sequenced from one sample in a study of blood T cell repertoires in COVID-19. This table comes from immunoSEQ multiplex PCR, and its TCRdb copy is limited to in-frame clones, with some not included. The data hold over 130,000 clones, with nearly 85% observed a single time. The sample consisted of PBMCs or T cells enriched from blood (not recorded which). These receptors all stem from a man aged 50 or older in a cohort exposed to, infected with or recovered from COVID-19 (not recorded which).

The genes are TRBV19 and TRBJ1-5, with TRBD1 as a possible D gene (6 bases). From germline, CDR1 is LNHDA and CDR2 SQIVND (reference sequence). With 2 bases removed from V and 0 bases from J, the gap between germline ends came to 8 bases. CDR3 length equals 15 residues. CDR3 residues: CASSITGYSNQPQHF. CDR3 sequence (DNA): TGTGCCAGTAGTATAACAGGGTATAGCAATCAGCCCCAGCATTTT.

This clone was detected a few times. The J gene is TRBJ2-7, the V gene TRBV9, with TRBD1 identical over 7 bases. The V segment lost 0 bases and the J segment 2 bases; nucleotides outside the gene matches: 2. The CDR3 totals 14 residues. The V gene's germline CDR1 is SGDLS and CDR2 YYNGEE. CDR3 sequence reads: CASSVATGTYEQYF. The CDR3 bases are TGTGCCAGCAGCGTAGCGACAGGGACCTACGAGCAGTACTTC.

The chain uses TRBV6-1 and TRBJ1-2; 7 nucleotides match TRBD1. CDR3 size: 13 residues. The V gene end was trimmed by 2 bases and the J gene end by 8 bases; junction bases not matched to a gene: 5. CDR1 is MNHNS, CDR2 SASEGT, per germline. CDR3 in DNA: TGTGCCAGCAGTGAAACACAGGGGAACGGCTACACCTTC. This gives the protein CASSETQGNGYTF.

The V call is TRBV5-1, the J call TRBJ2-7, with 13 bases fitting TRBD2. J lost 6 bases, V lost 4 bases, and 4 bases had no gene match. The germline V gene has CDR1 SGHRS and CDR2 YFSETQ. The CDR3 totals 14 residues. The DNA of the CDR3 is TGCGCCAGCAGCCGCGGGACTAGCGGGGCCGAGCAGTACTTC. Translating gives CASSRGTSGAEQYF.

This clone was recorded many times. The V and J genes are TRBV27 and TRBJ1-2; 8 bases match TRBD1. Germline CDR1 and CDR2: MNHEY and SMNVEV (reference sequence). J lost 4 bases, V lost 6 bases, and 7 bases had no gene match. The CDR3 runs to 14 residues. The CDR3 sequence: CASRAGTGPYGYTF. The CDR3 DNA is TGTGCCAGCAGGGCCGGGACAGGCCCCTATGGCTACACCTTC.

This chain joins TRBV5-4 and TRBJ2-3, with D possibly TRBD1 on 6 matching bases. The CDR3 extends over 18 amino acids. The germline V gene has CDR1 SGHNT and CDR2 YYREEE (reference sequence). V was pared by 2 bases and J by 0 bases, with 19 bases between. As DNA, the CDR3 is TGTGCCAGCAGCTTAGGAGGACCTAGGGACACTAGCACAGATACGCAGTATTTT. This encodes CASSLGGPRDTSTDTQYF.

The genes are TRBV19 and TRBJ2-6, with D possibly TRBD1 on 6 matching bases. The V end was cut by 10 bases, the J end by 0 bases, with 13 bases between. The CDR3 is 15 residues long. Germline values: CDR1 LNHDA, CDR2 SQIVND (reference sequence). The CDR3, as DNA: TGTGCCACCAGGGGCTGGACCTCTGGGGCCAACGTCCTGACTTTC. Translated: CATRGWTSGANVLTF. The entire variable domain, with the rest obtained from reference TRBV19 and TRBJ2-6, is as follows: DGGITQSPKYLFRKEGQNVTLSCEQNLNHDAMYWYRQDPGQGLRLIYYSQIVNDFQKGDIAEGYSVSREKKESFPLTVTSAQKNPTAFYLCATRGWTSGANVLTFGAGSRLTVL.

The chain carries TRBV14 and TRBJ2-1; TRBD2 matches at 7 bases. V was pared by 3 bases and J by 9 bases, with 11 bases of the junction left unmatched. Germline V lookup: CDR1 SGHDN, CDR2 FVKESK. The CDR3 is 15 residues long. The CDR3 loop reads CASSHRTSWVTEQFF. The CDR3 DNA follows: TGTGCCAGCAGCCACCGGACTAGTTGGGTGACTGAGCAGTTCTTC.

CDR3 bases: TGTGCCAGCTGCGTAGCGGCGGGACAAGAGACCCAGTACTTC. Protein product: CASCVAAGQETQYF. The chain couples TRBV18 to TRBJ2-5; tentative D call: TRBD2 (6 bases). This CDR3 has 14 amino acids. V was cut by 7 bases and J by 2 bases, with 14 bases left in between. Germline CDR1 is KGHSH and CDR2 is LQKENI.

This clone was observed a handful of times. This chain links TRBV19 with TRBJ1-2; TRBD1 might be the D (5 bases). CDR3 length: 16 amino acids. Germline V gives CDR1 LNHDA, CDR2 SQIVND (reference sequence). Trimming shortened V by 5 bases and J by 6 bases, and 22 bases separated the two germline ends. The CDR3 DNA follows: TGTGCCAGTAGTCTGAGACTAGGGGACGGCTCTGATGGCTACACCTTC. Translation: CASSLRLGDGSDGYTF.

CDR3 residues: CASSRERADYGYTF. The CDR3 DNA is TGTGCCAGCAGCCGGGAGAGGGCGGATTATGGCTACACCTTC. The genes are TRBV14 and TRBJ1-2; D gene ambiguous. Per germline, CDR1 SGHDN and CDR2 FVKESK. The V gene lost 4 bases and the J gene lost 5 bases, with 14 bases spanning the gap. This CDR3 comprises 14 residues.

The CDR3 loop reads CASSRARAGVKETQYF. The CDR3 bases are TGTGCCAGCAGCCGAGCGCGAGCGGGCGTAAAAGAGACCCAGTACTTC. The chain has TRBV9 and TRBJ2-5, with D perhaps matching TRBD2 (6 bases). Germline V gives CDR1 SGDLS, CDR2 YYNGEE. CDR3 length: 16 residues. V was trimmed by 4 bases and J by 3 bases, leaving 19 bases between them.

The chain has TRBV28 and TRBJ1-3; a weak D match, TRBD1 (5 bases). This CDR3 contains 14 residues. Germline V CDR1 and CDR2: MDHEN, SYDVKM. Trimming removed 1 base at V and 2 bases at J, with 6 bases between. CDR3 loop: CASSLFRAGNTIYF. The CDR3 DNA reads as TGTGCCAGCAGTTTATTCAGGGCTGGAAACACCATATATTTT.

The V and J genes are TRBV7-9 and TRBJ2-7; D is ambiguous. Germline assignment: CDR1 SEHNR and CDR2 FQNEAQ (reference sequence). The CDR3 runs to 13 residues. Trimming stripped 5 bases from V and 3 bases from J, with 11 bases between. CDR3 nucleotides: TGTGCCAGCAGCCCCGAACACCTCTACGAGCAGTACTTC. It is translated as CASSPEHLYEQYF.